This entry is about one T cell receptor (beta chain). Its target is unknown. This CDR3 has 16 amino acids. Unmatched junction bases numbered 9, after V lost 2 bases and J lost 6 bases. From germline, CDR1 is SGDLS and CDR2 YYNGEE. PCR employed 60 Vbeta and 13 Jbeta primers. Clones were read by immunoSEQ multiplex PCR, and TCRdb kept only the in-frame ones, dropping some. Of about 200,000 clones detected, roughly 80% appear once; the ten largest clones hold about 3%. The data derive from a study of cytomegalovirus exposure and HLA in healthy donors. General study points: Earlier analysis found most TCR beta V segments productive about 87% or about 30% of the time. A later analysis found that most CMV-associated TCR beta chains appeared HLA-restricted.

The chain recombines TRBV9 with TRBJ2-3; 10 bases are shared with TRBD2. The sequencing sample was made of PBMCs. This TCR was recovered from a middle-aged man in good health and CMV-seropositive. CDR3 sequence (DNA): TGTGCCAGCAGCGTCGCCGGGACTAGCGTGTTGGATACGCAGTATTTT. This translates into CASSVAGTSVLDTQYF.